The present T cell receptor beta chain was sequenced within a study of blood T cell repertoires in COVID-19. Overall study context: PBMCs, B-cell-depleted T cells, or T cells provided the cDNA or gDNA that made up the material.

CDR3 length: 14 amino acids. Trimming at V came to 3 bases and at J to 4 bases, leaving 6 bases not matched to a gene. Germline lookup yields CDR1 SGHRS and CDR2 YFSETQ. TCRdb keeps only in-frame clones here, not all; method: immunoSEQ multiplex PCR. The table includes under 350,000 clones, roughly 85% detected once. This sequence was found in a human donor in a cohort sampled during active COVID-19. This chain connects TRBV5-1 to TRBJ2-5; 7 nucleotides line up with TRBD1. The sequenced material came from peripheral blood. Here the CDR3 reads CASSSGQSAETQYF. CDR3 DNA: TGCGCCAGCAGCTCGGGACAGAGCGCAGAGACCCAGTACTTC.